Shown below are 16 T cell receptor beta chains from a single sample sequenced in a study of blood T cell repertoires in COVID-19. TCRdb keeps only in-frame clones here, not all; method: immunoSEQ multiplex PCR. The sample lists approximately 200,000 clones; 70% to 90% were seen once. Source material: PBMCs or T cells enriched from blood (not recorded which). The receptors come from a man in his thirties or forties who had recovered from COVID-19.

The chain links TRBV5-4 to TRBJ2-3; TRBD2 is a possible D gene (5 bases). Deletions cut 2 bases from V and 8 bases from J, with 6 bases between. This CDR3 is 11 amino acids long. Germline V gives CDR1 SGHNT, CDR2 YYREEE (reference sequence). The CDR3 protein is CASSLRGTQYF. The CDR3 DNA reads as TGTGCCAGCAGCTTACGGGGTACGCAGTATTTT.

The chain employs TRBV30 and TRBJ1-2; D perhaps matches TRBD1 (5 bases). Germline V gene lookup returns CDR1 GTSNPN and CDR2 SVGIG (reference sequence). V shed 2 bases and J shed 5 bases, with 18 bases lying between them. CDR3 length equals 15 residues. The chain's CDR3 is CAWSRSSGRFYGYTF. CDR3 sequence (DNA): TGTGCCTGGAGTCGTTCTTCAGGGCGATTTTATGGCTACACCTTC.

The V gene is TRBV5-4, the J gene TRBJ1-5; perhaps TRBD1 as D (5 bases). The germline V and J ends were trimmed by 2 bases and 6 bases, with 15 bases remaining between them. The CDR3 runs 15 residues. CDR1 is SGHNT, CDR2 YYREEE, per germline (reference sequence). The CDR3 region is CASSFGGGTSQPQHF. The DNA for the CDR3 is TGTGCCAGCAGCTTCGGGGGGGGAACCAGTCAGCCCCAGCATTTT.

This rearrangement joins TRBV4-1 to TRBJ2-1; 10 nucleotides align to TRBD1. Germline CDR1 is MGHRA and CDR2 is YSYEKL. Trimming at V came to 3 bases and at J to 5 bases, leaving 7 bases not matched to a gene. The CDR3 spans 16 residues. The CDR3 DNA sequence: TGCGCCAGCAGCCATATTTTTGGACAGGGGGACAATGAGCAGTTCTTC. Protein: CASSHIFGQGDNEQFF.

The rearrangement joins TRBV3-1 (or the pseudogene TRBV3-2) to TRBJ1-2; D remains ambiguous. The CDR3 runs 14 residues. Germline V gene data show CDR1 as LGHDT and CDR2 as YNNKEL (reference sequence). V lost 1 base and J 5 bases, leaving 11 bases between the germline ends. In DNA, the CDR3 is TGTGCCAGCAGCCAAGTAAAGACTGAGTATGGCTACACCTTC. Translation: CASSQVKTEYGYTF.

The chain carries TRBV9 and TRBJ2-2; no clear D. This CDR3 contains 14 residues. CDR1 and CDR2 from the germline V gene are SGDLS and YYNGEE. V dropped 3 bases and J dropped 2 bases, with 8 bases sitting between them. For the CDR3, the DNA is TGTGCCAGCAGCGCTAGTTTCAACACCGGGGAGCTGTTTTTT. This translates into CASSASFNTGELFF.

This CDR3 reads CASSQAGTSGLLPGNEQFF. The CDR3 DNA is TGCGCCAGCAGCCAAGCCGGGACTAGCGGCTTACTTCCAGGGAATGAGCAGTTCTTC. J is TRBJ2-1 and V is TRBV4-1; 11 nucleotides align to TRBD2. This CDR3 spans 19 amino acids. Germline V gene data show CDR1 as MGHRA and CDR2 as YSYEKL. The junction had 15 bases not matched to a gene; V was cut back by 1 base and J by 7 bases.

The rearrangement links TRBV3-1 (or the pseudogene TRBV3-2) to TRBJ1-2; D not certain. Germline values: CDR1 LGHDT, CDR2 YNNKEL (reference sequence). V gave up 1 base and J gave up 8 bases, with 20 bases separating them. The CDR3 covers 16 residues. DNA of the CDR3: TGTGCCAGCAGCCAAGTAGGCGGACTTAAATGGAGGGGCTACACCTTC. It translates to CASSQVGGLKWRGYTF.

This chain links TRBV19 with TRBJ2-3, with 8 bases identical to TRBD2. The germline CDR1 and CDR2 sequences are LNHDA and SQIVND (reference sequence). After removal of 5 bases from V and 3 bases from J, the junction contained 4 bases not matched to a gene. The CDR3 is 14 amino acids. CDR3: CASSWAGGTDTQYF. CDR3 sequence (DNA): TGTGCCAGTAGTTGGGCGGGGGGTACAGATACGCAGTATTTT.

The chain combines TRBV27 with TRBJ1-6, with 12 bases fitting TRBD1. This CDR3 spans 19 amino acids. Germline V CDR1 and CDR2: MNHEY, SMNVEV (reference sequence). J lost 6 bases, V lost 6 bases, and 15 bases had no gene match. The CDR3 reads CASSSDPPGQGARNSPLHF. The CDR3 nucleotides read TGTGCCAGCAGCTCAGACCCCCCGGGACAGGGGGCGCGTAATTCACCCCTCCACTTT.

The CDR3 sequence: CASSLGTPPLWGGYTF. The CDR3 bases are TGTGCCAGCAGCCTAGGGACACCTCCTTTGTGGGGTGGCTACACCTTC. This chain joins TRBV3-1 (or the pseudogene TRBV3-2) and TRBJ1-2; a weak D match, TRBD1 (6 bases). CDR1 and CDR2 from the germline V gene are LGHDT and YNNKEL (reference sequence). The CDR3 length is 16 residues. The V and J ends lost 4 bases and 7 bases respectively, with 22 bases between them.

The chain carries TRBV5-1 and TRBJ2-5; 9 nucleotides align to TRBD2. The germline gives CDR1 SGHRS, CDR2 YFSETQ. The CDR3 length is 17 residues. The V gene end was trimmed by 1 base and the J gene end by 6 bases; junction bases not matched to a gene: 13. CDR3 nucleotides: TGCGCCAGCAGCTTGATGGTTAGCGGGGGAATAGAAAAGACCCAGTACTTC. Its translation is CASSLMVSGGIEKTQYF.

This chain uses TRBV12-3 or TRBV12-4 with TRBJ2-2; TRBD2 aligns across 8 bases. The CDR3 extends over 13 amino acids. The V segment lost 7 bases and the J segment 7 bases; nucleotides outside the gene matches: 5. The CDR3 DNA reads TGTGCCAGCAAGGAGCGGGAGAGCGGGGAGCTGTTTTTT. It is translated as CASKERESGELFF.

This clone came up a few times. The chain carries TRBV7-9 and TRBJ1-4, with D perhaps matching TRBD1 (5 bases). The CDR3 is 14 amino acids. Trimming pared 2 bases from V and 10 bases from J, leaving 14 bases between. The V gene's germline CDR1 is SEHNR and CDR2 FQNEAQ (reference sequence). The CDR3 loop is CASSLMERGGKLFF. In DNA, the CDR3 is TGTGCCAGCAGCTTAATGGAAAGGGGCGGAAAACTGTTTTTT.

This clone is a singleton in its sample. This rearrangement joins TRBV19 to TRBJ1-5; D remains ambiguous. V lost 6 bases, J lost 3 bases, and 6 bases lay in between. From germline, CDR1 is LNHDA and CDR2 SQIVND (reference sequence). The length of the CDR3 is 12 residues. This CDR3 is CASRQFNQPQHF. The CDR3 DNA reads TGTGCCAGTAGACAGTTCAATCAGCCCCAGCATTTT.

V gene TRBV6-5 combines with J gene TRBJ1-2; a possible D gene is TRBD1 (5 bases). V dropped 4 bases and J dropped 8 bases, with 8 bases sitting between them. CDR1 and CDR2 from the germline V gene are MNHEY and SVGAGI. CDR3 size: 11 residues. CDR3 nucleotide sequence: TGTGCCAGCAGTTTCCAGGGAGGCTACACCTTC. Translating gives CASSFQGGYTF.